These 32 T cell receptor beta chains came from one sample sequenced in a study of shared clonotypes between healthy human individuals. Naive CD8 cells, CD45RO-negative and positively selected for CCR7, excluded terminally differentiated effector memory CD45RA+ cells. Data came from immunoSEQ multiplex PCR; TCRdb stores just in-frame clones and leaves some out. Found here are more than 2 million clones, 85% to 95% of them singletons; the top ten hold 1% to 1.3%. The sequenced sample consisted of naive CD8+ T cells sorted from blood. These receptors all come from a young man in good health.

This chain joins TRBV7-9 and TRBJ2-7, with a weak D call TRBD2 (6 bases). Germline values: CDR1 SEHNR, CDR2 FQNEAQ (reference sequence). This CDR3 region has 16 residues. The germline V and J ends were trimmed by 5 bases and 0 bases, with 17 bases remaining between them. This CDR3 is CASSHSLPGVSYEQYF. CDR3 sequence (DNA): TGTGCCAGCAGCCACTCTCTACCGGGGGTCTCCTACGAGCAGTACTTC.

The chain couples TRBV6-5 to TRBJ1-5; the D gene is possibly TRBD1 (6 bases). Germline lookup yields CDR1 MNHEY and CDR2 SVGAGI. V was clipped by 5 bases and J by 2 bases, with 13 bases between them. The CDR3 sequence is 15 residues long. The CDR3 is CASSRNGGGNQPQHF. CDR3 nucleotide sequence: TGTGCCAGCAGTCGTAATGGGGGCGGCAATCAGCCCCAGCATTTT.

This clone showed up just a few times. Other DNA sequences in this sample translate to the same CDR3. The V call is TRBV27, the J call TRBJ2-7; D not certain. Deletions cut 6 bases from V and 3 bases from J, with 9 bases between. Germline CDR1 MNHEY, CDR2 SMNVEV (reference sequence). The length of the CDR3 is 12 residues. CDR3 in DNA: TGTGCCAGCAGCCCGGACGGCTACGAGCAGTACTTC. This gives the protein CASSPDGYEQYF.

The CDR3 DNA follows: TGTGCCAGCAGCACCGGACAGCAAGAGACCCAGTACTTC. As protein: CASSTGQQETQYF. The chain has TRBV2 and TRBJ2-5, with a possible D match to TRBD1 (6 bases). CDR1 and CDR2 from the germline V gene are SNHLY and FYNNEI. This CDR3 is built from 13 residues. Between the trimmed V and J ends, which lost 6 bases and 2 bases, there was a span of 10 bases.

The chain carries TRBV6-5 and TRBJ2-7; TRBD2 is a possible D gene (5 bases). Trimming shortened V by 2 bases and J by 8 bases, and 13 bases separated the two germline ends. Germline CDR1 MNHEY, CDR2 SVGAGI. The CDR3 contains 13 residues. The CDR3 DNA reads TGTGCCAGCAGTTACGAGGGATCTACGAAGCAGTACTTC. It yields the protein CASSYEGSTKQYF.

V gene TRBV5-1 combines with J gene TRBJ2-7; no clear D gene. The CDR3 length is 13 residues. Per the germline V gene, CDR1 is SGHRS and CDR2 is YFSETQ. Trimming removed 4 bases from V and 2 bases from J, with 10 bases in between. The CDR3 DNA reads as TGCGCCAGCAGCACCAGTCCACCCTACGAGCAGTACTTC. It codes for CASSTSPPYEQYF.

The V gene is TRBV27, the J gene TRBJ1-5; TRBD1 might be the D (5 bases). The germline V gene encodes CDR1 MNHEY and CDR2 SMNVEV (reference sequence). V shed 1 base and J shed 5 bases, with 15 bases lying between them. The CDR3 contains 16 residues. For the CDR3, the DNA is TGTGCCAGCAGTTTATTGGGGGTTAGCGGGGATCAGCCCCAGCATTTT. It specifies CASSLLGVSGDQPQHF.

In this sample, this clone turned up once. The gene calls are TRBV7-8 and TRBJ1-6; no reliable D call. Per the germline V gene, CDR1 is SGHVS and CDR2 is FQNEAQ. The germline V and J ends were trimmed by 0 bases and 10 bases, with 19 bases remaining between them. The length of the CDR3 is 17 residues. The CDR3 region has the DNA TGTGCCAGCAGCTTAGCGCGTTTGAGCCCGACGGAGTCACCCCTCCACTTT. Translating gives CASSLARLSPTESPLHF. Supplemented by reference TRBV7-8 and TRBJ1-6, the full variable domain reads GAGVSQSPRYKVAKRGQDVALRCDPISGHVSLFWYQQALGQGPEFLTYFQNEAQLDKSGLPSDRFFAERPEGSVSTLKIQRTQQEDSAVYLCASSLARLSPTESPLHFGNGTRLTVT.

The gene calls are TRBV19 and TRBJ2-3; D may correspond to TRBD1 or TRBD2 (6 bases each). Germline V gives CDR1 LNHDA, CDR2 SQIVND (reference sequence). The CDR3 runs to 13 residues. The V end was cut by 10 bases, the J end by 6 bases, with 17 bases between. The CDR3 sequence is CATSGGPSDTQYF. DNA of the CDR3: TGTGCCACCTCTGGGGGGCCGTCGGATACGCAGTATTTT.

In its sample, this clone was seen once. This chain links TRBV7-9 with TRBJ2-7; the D gene is possibly TRBD2 (5 bases). Germline V gives CDR1 SEHNR, CDR2 FQNEAQ (reference sequence). The V end was cut by 2 bases, the J end by 0 bases, with 14 bases between. The CDR3 runs 16 residues. CDR3 bases: TGTGCCAGCAGCTTACCCGACGGGATAAGCTCCTACGAGCAGTACTTC. Its protein is CASSLPDGISSYEQYF.

The V call is TRBV9, the J call TRBJ1-2; D is ambiguous. Germline CDR1 is SGDLS and CDR2 is YYNGEE. This CDR3 comprises 16 residues. The germline V and J ends were trimmed by 4 bases and 0 bases, with 16 bases remaining between them. The CDR3: CASSPGPVAPNYGYTF. In nucleotides, the CDR3 is TGTGCCAGCAGCCCCGGACCCGTTGCTCCTAACTATGGCTACACCTTC.

This clone has just one count. The chain recombines TRBV9 with TRBJ2-3; tentative D call: TRBD2 (5 bases). Germline CDR1 SGDLS, CDR2 YYNGEE. The CDR3 is made up of 18 amino acids. Trimming cost V 2 bases and J 2 bases, with 21 bases left between them. The CDR3 loop reads CASSVEGSGTPPTDTQYF. The CDR3 DNA follows: TGTGCCAGCAGCGTGGAAGGTTCGGGAACGCCCCCCACAGATACGCAGTATTTT.

The V call is TRBV14, the J call TRBJ1-2; tentatively, D is TRBD1 (6 bases). Germline V gives CDR1 SGHDN, CDR2 FVKESK. Trimming left V 0 bases short and J 8 bases short, with 10 bases between. This CDR3 has 13 amino acids. The CDR3 protein is CASSQEGGLGYTF. The CDR3 DNA is TGTGCCAGCAGCCAAGAGGGGGGCTTAGGCTACACCTTC.

The rearrangement uses TRBV4-1 and TRBJ2-7; 7 bases line up with TRBD2. Germline values: CDR1 MGHRA, CDR2 YSYEKL. The V segment lost 0 bases and the J segment 2 bases; nucleotides outside the gene matches: 10. The CDR3 sequence is 17 residues long. The DNA of the CDR3 is TGCGCCAGCAGCCAAGAGGAATATCGACTAGCAGCCTACGAGCAGTACTTC. Translating gives CASSQEEYRLAAYEQYF.

This clone is a singleton in its sample. This rearrangement joins TRBV5-8 to TRBJ2-5, with TRBD2 matching 11 bases. V was pared by 4 bases and J by 4 bases, with 6 bases of the junction left unmatched. The CDR3 loop spans 15 amino acids. From germline, CDR1 is SGHTS and CDR2 YDEGEE. Here the CDR3 reads CASSRLLAGVETQYF. CDR3 DNA sequence: TGTGCCAGCAGCCGTTTACTAGCGGGAGTAGAGACCCAGTACTTC.

The chain carries TRBV27 and TRBJ2-7; D is unclear. CDR3 length: 14 residues. Germline CDR1 is MNHEY and CDR2 is SMNVEV (reference sequence). V was clipped by 6 bases and J by 2 bases, with 14 bases between them. In DNA form, the CDR3 reads TGTGCCAGCAGAACCGGTTGGGGAACCTACGAGCAGTACTTC. The encoded protein is CASRTGWGTYEQYF.

The chain recombines TRBV4-3 with TRBJ2-3, with TRBD1 as a possible D gene (6 bases). V was cut by 3 bases and J by 3 bases, with 25 bases left in between. Germline-derived CDR1 and CDR2 are LGHNA and YSLEER. There are 19 residues in the CDR3. CDR3 sequence: CASSHGQFETNLGTDTQYF. As DNA, the CDR3 is TGCGCCAGCAGCCATGGACAGTTCGAGACTAACCTAGGAACAGATACGCAGTATTTT.

This clone has just one count. The rearrangement links TRBV7-8 to TRBJ1-1; no clear D. CDR1 SGHVS and CDR2 FQNEAQ come from the germline V gene. V lost 5 bases to trimming and J lost 4 bases, with 14 bases between them. There are 14 residues in the CDR3. CDR3: CASSLDQAGTEAFF. CDR3 nucleotides: TGTGCCAGCAGCCTGGACCAGGCGGGCACTGAAGCTTTCTTT.

The chain has TRBV6-5 and TRBJ2-5; 9 positions match TRBD1. The V gene's germline CDR1 is MNHEY and CDR2 SVGAGI. Trimming cost V 6 bases and J 2 bases; bases outside gene matches: 7. The CDR3 sequence is 15 residues long. DNA for the CDR3: TGTGCCAGCAGAGCCGGGACAGGGTTTCAAGAGACCCAGTACTTC. Its protein is CASRAGTGFQETQYF.

This clone has a single count. The rearrangement uses TRBV9 and TRBJ2-2; perhaps TRBD2 as D (6 bases). The CDR3 sequence is 16 residues long. Trimming pared 0 bases from V and 1 base from J, leaving 10 bases between. Germline assignment: CDR1 SGDLS and CDR2 YYNGEE. CDR3 loop: CASSVVGGVNTGELFF. CDR3 nucleotide sequence: TGTGCCAGCAGCGTAGTGGGAGGAGTGAACACCGGGGAGCTGTTTTTT.

This sequence joins TRBV19 and TRBJ2-7, with D perhaps TRBD2 (6 bases). V was trimmed by 5 bases and J by 2 bases, leaving 13 bases between them. The CDR3 covers 14 residues. CDR1 is LNHDA, CDR2 SQIVND, per germline (reference sequence). CDR3 protein: CASSLPGLTYEQYF. DNA for the CDR3: TGTGCCAGTAGTCTCCCGGGACTGACCTACGAGCAGTACTTC.

The chain recombines TRBV10-3 with TRBJ1-5, with 7 nucleotides matching TRBD1. Unmatched junction bases numbered 7, after V lost 2 bases and J lost 0 bases. This CDR3 has 17 residues. CDR1 ENHRY and CDR2 SYGVKD come from the germline V gene. The CDR3 sequence: CAISEGQVYGSNQPQHF. The CDR3 bases are TGTGCCATCAGTGAGGGACAGGTCTATGGTAGCAATCAGCCCCAGCATTTT.

The chain links TRBV4-1 to TRBJ2-7; 7 bases line up with TRBD2. Germline V gene sequence: CDR1 MGHRA, CDR2 YSYEKL. This CDR3 has 14 amino acids. Losses at the gene ends were 4 bases for V and 3 bases for J; bases not matched to a gene: 6. The CDR3 coding sequence is TGCGCCAGCAGCCGAAGCGGGGAATTCTACGAGCAGTACTTC. Protein sequence: CASSRSGEFYEQYF.

This clone was counted a single time. This chain uses TRBV13 with TRBJ2-7; TRBD1 matches 8 bases. The CDR3 runs 15 residues. The V gene's germline CDR1 is PRHDT and CDR2 FYEKMQ (reference sequence). V was pared by 5 bases and J by 4 bases, with 10 bases of the junction left unmatched. This CDR3 reads CASSTQGVLRYEQYF. The CDR3 nucleotides are TGTGCCAGCAGCACACAGGGGGTCCTTAGGTACGAGCAGTACTTC.

The chain combines TRBV30 with TRBJ2-7, with TRBD1 matching over 9 bases. The CDR3 sequence is 13 residues long. The ends lost 5 bases at V and 0 bases at J; junction bases unmatched: 2. CDR1 GTSNPN and CDR2 SVGIG come from the germline V gene (reference sequence). DNA for the CDR3: TGTGCCTGGGGGACAGGGAACTCCTACGAGCAGTACTTC. Translating it yields CAWGTGNSYEQYF. Full variable domain (rest looked up from reference TRBV30 and TRBJ2-7): SQTIHQWPATLVQPVGSPLSLECTVEGTSNPNLYWYRQAAGRGLQLLFYSVGIGQISSEVPQNLSASRPQDRQFILSSKKLLLSDSGFYLCAWGTGNSYEQYFGPGTRLTVT.

The chain is built from TRBV29-1 and TRBJ1-1, with TRBD1 identical over 8 bases. In germline, CDR1 is SQVTM, CDR2 ANQGSEA. The length of the CDR3 is 13 residues. Trimming removed 6 bases from V and 9 bases from J; junction bases left unmatched: 12. The CDR3 sequence: CSVGGQVEYQAFF. CDR3 DNA sequence: TGCAGCGTGGGGGGACAGGTGGAATATCAAGCTTTCTTT.

The V call is TRBV10-2, the J call TRBJ2-5; TRBD1 aligns across 7 bases. Looked up from germline, CDR1 is WSHSY and CDR2 is SAAADI. The J segment lost 7 bases and the V segment lost 0 bases, leaving 8 bases of the junction unmatched. The CDR3 runs 15 residues. CDR3: CASSESRQGWGTQYF. In nucleotides, the CDR3 is TGCGCCAGCAGTGAGTCGAGACAGGGATGGGGGACCCAGTACTTC.

The rearrangement joins TRBV5-6 to TRBJ2-7; the match to TRBD2 covers 14 bases. V dropped 4 bases and J dropped 6; count of bases not matched to a gene: 6. There are 15 residues in the CDR3. CDR1 SGHDT and CDR2 YYEEEE come from the germline V gene. The DNA for the CDR3 is TGTGCCAGCAGCGCCGGGGGACTAGCGGGAGTCGAGCAGTACTTC. This codes for CASSAGGLAGVEQYF.

V and J are TRBV4-1 and TRBJ1-6, with D uncertain. CDR1 and CDR2 (germline): MGHRA, YSYEKL. The CDR3 extends over 12 amino acids. Trimming pared 3 bases from V and 6 bases from J, leaving 3 bases between. The CDR3: CASSHTNSPLHF. The CDR3 nucleotides read TGCGCCAGCAGCCATACTAATTCACCCCTCCACTTT.

The chain joins TRBV29-1 to TRBJ1-1; 7 bases agree with TRBD1. Germline trimming cut 7 bases from V and 4 bases from J; bases unmatched to any gene: 6. CDR3 length: 12 residues. Germline loops: CDR1 SQVTM, CDR2 ANQGSEA. CDR3 DNA sequence: TGCAGCGCCGAGCAGGGGGTCACTGAAGCTTTCTTT. It encodes CSAEQGVTEAFF.

This chain links TRBV6-1 with TRBJ2-7; 9 nucleotides align to TRBD1. Germline trimming cut 3 bases from V and 3 bases from J; bases unmatched to any gene: 6. This CDR3 spans 15 amino acids. Germline V gives CDR1 MNHNS, CDR2 SASEGT. As DNA, the CDR3 is TGTGCCAGCAGTGATCGTCCGGGACAGGGCTACGAGCAGTACTTC. It codes for CASSDRPGQGYEQYF.

The chain recombines TRBV9 with TRBJ2-2, with D perhaps matching TRBD2 (5 bases). Germline V gene sequence: CDR1 SGDLS, CDR2 YYNGEE. The CDR3 has 18 residues. V was clipped by 0 bases and J by 5 bases, with 20 bases between them. The CDR3 here is CASSVGDSEGVWTGELFF. The CDR3 DNA sequence: TGTGCCAGCAGCGTAGGGGATTCTGAGGGAGTGTGGACCGGGGAGCTGTTTTTT. The variable domain in full, with the rest retrieved from reference TRBV9 and TRBJ2-2, is DSGVTQTPKHLITATGQRVTLRCSPRSGDLSVYWYQQSLDQGLQFLIQYYNGEERAKGNILERFSAQQFPDLHSELNLSSLELGDSALYFCASSVGDSEGVWTGELFFGEGSRLTVL.